Below are 21 T cell receptor beta chains sequenced from a single sample in a study of T cells in Graves' hyperthyroidism and ophthalmopathy. Template material for amplifying TCR beta CDR3 regions consisted of RNA transcripts. Primed by the HTBI set, a first-round RT-PCR was run on the TCR CDR3. TCRdb re-analysed the multiplex PCR reads in MiXCR, keeping a single row per CDR3 protein. Among about 92,000 distinct CDR3 sequences listed, about half were seen once. Sequencing input: blood. The receptors originated from a woman in her forties with Graves' hyperthyroidism.

The chain recombines TRBV2 with TRBJ1-3; TRBD1 agrees at 9 bases. V trimming: 3 bases; J trimming: 8 bases; junction bases outside the gene matches: 14. CDR3 length: 17 residues. Per the germline V gene, CDR1 is SNHLY and CDR2 is FYNNEI. The CDR3 coding sequence is TGTGCCAGCAGTGACCCCGGGACTAGCGGGGACAGGGACACCATATATTTT. Its protein is CASSDPGTSGDRDTIYF.

At least ten counts were recorded for this clonotype. The gene calls are TRBV20-1 and TRBJ1-2, with D hard to call. The length of the CDR3 is 10 residues. Germline CDR1 is DFQATT and CDR2 is SNEGSKA (reference sequence). The V end lost 1 base, the J end lost 8 bases, and 5 bases lay between the germline ends. CDR3 amino acids: CSARGWGYTF. In DNA form, the CDR3 reads TGCAGTGCTAGAGGATGGGGCTACACCTTC.

The chain combines TRBV6-1 with TRBJ1-5; TRBD1 might be the D (6 bases). The germline V gene encodes CDR1 MNHNS and CDR2 SASEGT. V lost 7 bases, J lost 5 bases, and 9 bases lay in between. CDR3 length equals 12 residues. The CDR3 reads CASTRGDQPQHF. DNA of the CDR3: TGTGCCAGCACCAGGGGCGATCAGCCCCAGCATTTT.

This clonotype was counted at least ten times. This chain uses TRBV4-2 with TRBJ1-6; D is ambiguous. The V gene's germline CDR1 is LGHNA and CDR2 YNFKEQ. CDR3 length equals 15 residues. Trimming took 4 bases from V and 7 from J, leaving 14 bases between them. CDR3 sequence: CASSPAQDLNSPLHF. CDR3 DNA sequence: TGTGCCAGCAGCCCTGCGCAGGACTTAAATTCACCCCTCCACTTT.

Points on this clonotype: This sequence may be a read error, since a much larger clone differs from it by one base. This sequence joins TRBV7-2 and TRBJ2-5; possible D gene TRBD1, 6 bases. The CDR3 consists of 13 residues. CDR1 is SGHTA and CDR2 is FQGNSA in the germline V gene. The CDR3 DNA reads as TGTGCCAGCGCTCTGGGGGCGCAAGAGACCCAGTGCTTC. Amino acid sequence: CASALGAQETQCF.

This clonotype occurred a few times. A much larger clone differs from this one at a single base, so this may be a read error. The chain uses TRBV20-1 and TRBJ2-7; D assignment may be TRBD1 or TRBD2 (5 bases each). The CDR3 spans 12 residues. In germline, CDR1 is DFQATT, CDR2 SNEGSKA (reference sequence). V lost 8 bases and J 5 bases, leaving 16 bases between the germline ends. The DNA of the CDR3 is TGCAGTCTAGGACGGGGCTGGGACGAGCAGTACTTC. It specifies CSLGRGWDEQYF.

This sequence joins TRBV7-3 and TRBJ2-5; weak D call: TRBD2 (6 bases). The CDR3 is 15 residues long. CDR1 and CDR2 (germline): SGHTA, FQGTGA. Trimming shortened V by 5 bases and J by 2 bases, and 15 bases separated the two germline ends. The CDR3 region has the DNA TGTGCCAGCAGCCCGAACGGGGAGGAGCAAGAGACCCAGTACTTC. Translated, it gives CASSPNGEEQETQYF.

This clonotype has just a few counts. The J gene is TRBJ1-4, the V gene TRBV29-1, with TRBD1 as a possible D gene (5 bases). CDR1 SQVTM and CDR2 ANQGSEA come from the germline V gene. The CDR3 runs 12 residues. Trimming cost V 8 bases and J 2 bases, with 9 bases left between them. CDR3 amino acids: CSLGRTNEKLFF. In nucleotides, the CDR3 is TGCAGCTTGGGACGGACTAATGAAAAACTGTTTTTT.

The sample holds one count of this clonotype. This chain's CDR3 is CSARAGEKLFF. The DNA for the CDR3 is TGCAGTGCTAGGGCAGGGGAAAAACTGTTTTTT. The chain employs TRBV20-1 and TRBJ1-4, with a tentative D call TRBD1 (5 bases). The germline V and J ends were trimmed by 3 bases and 8 bases, with 7 bases remaining between them. The CDR3 extends over 11 amino acids. Germline loops: CDR1 DFQATT, CDR2 SNEGSKA (reference sequence).

The chain links TRBV10-3 to TRBJ1-5; D is undetermined. The V gene lost 0 bases and the J gene lost 3 bases, with 9 bases spanning the gap. Germline loops: CDR1 ENHRY, CDR2 SYGVKD. The CDR3 has 15 amino acids. In nucleotides, the CDR3 is TGTGCCATCAGTGAGTCGGCGGCAGCCAATCAGCCCCAGCATTTT. Translated, it gives CAISESAAANQPQHF.

The J gene is TRBJ2-3, the V gene TRBV7-2, with 8 bases fitting TRBD2. CDR3 length equals 15 residues. Germline V lookup: CDR1 SGHTA, CDR2 FQGNSA. J gave up 4 bases and V 1 base, and 4 bases lay outside the gene matches. The CDR3 reads CASSLGGGGSDTQYF. The CDR3, as DNA: TGTGCCAGCAGCTTAGGAGGCGGGGGGTCAGATACGCAGTATTTT.

The chain links TRBV7-9 to TRBJ1-1; D is perhaps TRBD1 (6 bases). Germline CDR1 and CDR2: SEHNR and FQNEAQ (reference sequence). Trimming removed 2 bases from V and 4 bases from J, with 14 bases in between. There are 15 residues in the CDR3. The CDR3 DNA reads TGTGCCAGCAGCTTATACAGGGCGGGGATCACTGAAGCTTTCTTT. Protein: CASSLYRAGITEAFF.

J is TRBJ1-1 and V is TRBV7-3; D is unclear. The V end was cut by 6 bases, the J end by 1 base, with 15 bases between. The CDR3 totals 15 residues. Looked up from germline, CDR1 is SGHTA and CDR2 is FQGTGA. The CDR3 region is CASSARPQGNTEAFF. DNA of the CDR3: TGTGCCAGCAGTGCTAGACCTCAAGGGAACACTGAAGCTTTCTTT.

The V call is TRBV2, the J call TRBJ1-4, with D unresolved. The CDR3 loop spans 14 amino acids. Germline V gene sequence: CDR1 SNHLY, CDR2 FYNNEI. The V gene lost 5 bases and the J gene lost 8 bases, with 15 bases spanning the gap. The CDR3 nucleotides are TGTGCCAGCAGTTACTCGAGAAGGGAGGAAAAACTGTTTTTT. This translates into CASSYSRREEKLFF.

The rearrangement uses TRBV19 and TRBJ1-5; D remains unclear. This CDR3 spans 15 amino acids. Germline values: CDR1 LNHDA, CDR2 SQIVND (reference sequence). V was pared by 5 bases and J by 5 bases, with 16 bases between. CDR3 sequence reads: CASSFSDGLYQPQHF. CDR3 nucleotides: TGTGCCAGTAGTTTTTCGGACGGGCTCTATCAGCCCCAGCATTTT.

About this clonotype itself: Since a much larger clone is just one base distant, this may be a read error. V gene TRBV30 combines with J gene TRBJ1-3, with a possible D match to TRBD1 (5 bases). The germline CDR1 and CDR2 sequences are GTSNPN and SVGIG (reference sequence). This CDR3 comprises 12 residues. The V end lost 4 bases, the J end lost 8 bases, and 12 bases lay between the germline ends. The CDR3 bases are TGTGCCTGGACGCGAGGGGTACACACCATATATTTT. Its translation: CAWTRGVHTIYF.

This clonotype showed up many times. The rearrangement uses TRBV9 and TRBJ1-1, with D possibly matching TRBD1 (5 bases). The CDR3 consists of 14 residues. Trimming pared 1 base from V and 5 bases from J, leaving 12 bases between. Germline values: CDR1 SGDLS, CDR2 YYNGEE. CDR3 DNA: TGTGCCAGCAGCGTAAGGGACGGAAGAACTGAAGCTTTCTTT. This translates into CASSVRDGRTEAFF.

This clonotype was counted once. The rearrangement uses TRBV5-6 and TRBJ1-2; D is perhaps TRBD1 (6 bases). The CDR3 consists of 15 residues. The germline V gene encodes CDR1 SGHDT and CDR2 YYEEEE. With 4 bases removed from V and 5 bases from J, the gap between germline ends came to 18 bases. The CDR3 nucleotides are TGTGCCAGCAGCCCCAGGACAGAGCCCCTTTATGGCTACACCTTC. It specifies CASSPRTEPLYGYTF.

This clonotype has a count of ten or more. The V gene is TRBV6-6, the J gene TRBJ2-5; the match to TRBD2 covers 14 bases. Germline lookup yields CDR1 MNHNY and CDR2 SVGAGI (reference sequence). This CDR3 has 18 amino acids. Trimming took 4 bases from V and 1 from J; bases not matched to a gene: 8. The CDR3 region is CASSWGTSGSSGQETQYF. As DNA, the CDR3 is TGTGCCAGCAGTTGGGGGACTAGCGGGAGTTCGGGCCAAGAGACCCAGTACTTC.

The chain uses TRBV7-9 and TRBJ2-5; weak D call: TRBD2 (6 bases). The germline gives CDR1 SEHNR, CDR2 FQNEAQ (reference sequence). The CDR3 length is 18 residues. Trimming stripped 4 bases from V and 4 bases from J, with 25 bases between. In nucleotides, the CDR3 is TGTGCCAGCAGCTCCCCAGGGACTGCGAGGTGGGGCGGAGAGACCCAGTACTTC. Translation: CASSSPGTARWGGETQYF.

Note on this clonotype: The final CDR3 position lacks the conserved phenylalanine or tryptophan, pointing to a likely read error. No DNA is shown, since the ends of the CDR3 on it are uncertain; the CDR3 is the one TCRdb lists. CDR3 sequence reads: CASSLGGGIY. V and J are TRBV7-9 and TRBJ1-1; the table gives TRBD1 as D, unverified against the DNA. The CDR3 length is 10 residues, termini included. Germline V gives CDR1 SEHNR, CDR2 FQNEAQ (reference sequence).